This T cell receptor beta chain came from a study of cytomegalovirus exposure and HLA in healthy donors. The study's findings and limits: Later analysis identified a missense DCLRE1C variant that was linked to TCR beta V- and J-gene trimming.

The PCR had 60 Vbeta and 13 Jbeta primers. Using immunoSEQ multiplex PCR, the repertoire was profiled, and TCRdb retains in-frame clones only, with some absent. Of some 180,000 clones listed, about 85% are singletons. About this clone: Its antigen remains unidentified.

The CDR3 runs 16 residues. Germline V lookup: CDR1 KGHSH, CDR2 LQKENI. The V and J ends lost 1 base and 3 bases, in that order; junction bases with no gene match: 8. This TCR derives from a girl aged 5-17 years in good health and CMV-seropositive. This rearrangement joins TRBV18 to TRBJ1-1; 7 bases fit TRBD1. The sample taken for sequencing was PBMCs. The CDR3 reads CASSPRNTGVDTEAFF. CDR3 nucleotide sequence: TGTGCCAGCTCACCACGGAACACAGGGGTGGACACTGAAGCTTTCTTT. Complete variable domain (other parts from reference TRBV18 and TRBJ1-1): NAGVMQNPRHLVRRRGQEARLRCSPMKGHSHVYWYRQLPEEGLKFMVYLQKENIIDESGMPKERFSAEFPKEGPSILRIQQVVRGDSAAYFCASSPRNTGVDTEAFFGQGTRLTVV.